The clone carrying this T cell receptor (beta chain) was seen at least ten times. Tagging with unique molecular identifiers was applied to individual cDNA molecules. TCRdb processed the 5' RACE reads anew with MiXCR; each CDR3 protein has one entry. Counted here are tens of thousands of distinct CDR3 sequences, 6.2% occurring once; the ten biggest clones make up 3% to 4%. CDR3 length: 14 residues. Germline CDR1 and CDR2: SGHTA and FQGNSA. Trimming pared 1 base from V and 3 bases from J, leaving 7 bases between. The entry originates in a study of early T cells in non-severe SARS-CoV-2 infection. Study-wide background: Chains were unpaired, as sequencing was done on bulk RNA from unsorted whole blood.

Sequencing used whole blood. The V gene is TRBV7-2, the J gene TRBJ1-5; D is unclear. This TCR came from an adult who was a healthcare worker with PCR-confirmed SARS-CoV-2 infection or an uninfected control (not recorded which). The CDR3 DNA reads TGTGCCAGCAGCTTAGGGACCAACAATCAGCCCCAGCATTTT. Translating gives CASSLGTNNQPQHF.